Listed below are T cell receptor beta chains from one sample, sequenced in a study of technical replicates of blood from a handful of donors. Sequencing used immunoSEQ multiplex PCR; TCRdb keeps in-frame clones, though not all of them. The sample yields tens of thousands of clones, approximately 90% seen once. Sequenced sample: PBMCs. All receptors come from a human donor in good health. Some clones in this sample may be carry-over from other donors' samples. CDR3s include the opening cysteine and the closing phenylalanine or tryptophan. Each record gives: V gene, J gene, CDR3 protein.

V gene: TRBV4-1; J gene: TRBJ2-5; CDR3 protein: CASSTLAGVGETQYF
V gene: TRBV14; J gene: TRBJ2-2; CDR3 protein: CASSQQLASTGELFF
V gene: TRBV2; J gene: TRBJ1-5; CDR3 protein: CASRETGGNQPQHF
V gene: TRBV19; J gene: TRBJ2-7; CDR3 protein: CASRSGTGVVYEQYF
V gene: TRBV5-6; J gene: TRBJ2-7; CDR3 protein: CASSLPGSSYEQYF
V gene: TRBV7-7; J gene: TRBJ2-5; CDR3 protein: CASSLASRRETQYF
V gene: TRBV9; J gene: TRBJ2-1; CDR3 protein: CASSVDGAGYNEQFF
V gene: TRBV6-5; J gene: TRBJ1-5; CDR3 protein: CASSSADREGQPQHF
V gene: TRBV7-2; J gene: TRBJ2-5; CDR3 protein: CASSTKAGQETQYF
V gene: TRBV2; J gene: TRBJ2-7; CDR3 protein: CASSEGLLSYEQYF
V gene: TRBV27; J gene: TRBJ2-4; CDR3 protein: CASSFPGNDLAKNIQYF
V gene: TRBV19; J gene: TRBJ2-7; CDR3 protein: CASSITGGFGEQYF
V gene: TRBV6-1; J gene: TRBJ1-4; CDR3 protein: CASRDRVREKLFF
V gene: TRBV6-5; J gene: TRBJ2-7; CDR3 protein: CASSYGRGFDEQYF
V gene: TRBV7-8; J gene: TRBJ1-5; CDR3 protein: CASSRLSGNQPQHF
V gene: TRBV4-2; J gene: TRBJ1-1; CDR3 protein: CASSQGWTAPNTEAFF
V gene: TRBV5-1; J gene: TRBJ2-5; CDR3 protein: CASSPRTDGETQYF
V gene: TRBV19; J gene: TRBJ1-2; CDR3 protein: CASRRGGDYGYTF
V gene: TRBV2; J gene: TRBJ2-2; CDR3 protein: CASRRAGGSRAGELFF
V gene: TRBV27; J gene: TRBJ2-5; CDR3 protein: CASSLTPGSLETQYF
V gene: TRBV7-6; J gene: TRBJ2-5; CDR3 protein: CASSSTGRGGETQYF
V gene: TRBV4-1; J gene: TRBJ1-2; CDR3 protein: CASSQPSGNYGYTF
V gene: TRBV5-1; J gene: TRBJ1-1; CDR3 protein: CASSLGGKLNTEAFF
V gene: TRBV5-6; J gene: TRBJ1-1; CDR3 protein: CASSPELDRVSEAFF
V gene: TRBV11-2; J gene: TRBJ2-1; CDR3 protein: CASSFSVLSGMQFF
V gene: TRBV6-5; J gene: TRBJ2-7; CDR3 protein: CASRPGHKETYEQYF
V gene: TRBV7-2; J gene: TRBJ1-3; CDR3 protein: CASSPTGMVSGNTIYF
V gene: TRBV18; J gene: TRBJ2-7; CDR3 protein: CASSTGDRIYEQYF